Here is one T cell receptor beta chain with its context. No antigen is known for it. No much larger clonotype is one base removed from it; base qualities were not supplied. Peripheral blood CD8+ and CD4+ T cells from healthy donors, Susac syndrome patients and multiple sclerosis patients were profiled using high-throughput TCR beta sequencing. Treatment-naive patients with stable or active relapsing-remitting disease fulfilling revised McDonald criteria were used as multiple sclerosis controls. Bulk CD8+ and CD4+ T cells were purified by magnetic negative isolation, whereas CD8+ TEMRA cells were enriched by FACS. Blood was drawn into EDTA tubes, processed within 24 hours, and PBMCs were isolated by density gradient centrifugation. PBMCs intended for TCR sequencing were cryopreserved in liquid nitrogen and were subsequently thawed in a 37 degrees C water bath. The sorted or isolated CD4+, CD8+ and CD8+ TEMRA cells had a purity of 90% or higher.

The data were taken from a study of CD8 T cells in Susac syndrome (dated by TCRdb to about 2019). Regarding the study in general: Whether CD8+ T cell activation and differentiation in Susac syndrome was antigen driven was tested using repertoire sequencing. Clonality of the CD8+ T cell repertoire was compared between more than 10 healthy donors, approximately 14 Susac syndrome patients and around 16 multiple sclerosis patients.

RNA was extracted using the RNeasy kit, and roughly 0.45 to 1 microgram was reverse transcribed with random hexamers. TCR beta CDR3 regions were amplified with the immunoSEQ multiplex PCR assay covering 54 Vbeta and 13 Jbeta segments. PCR amplification bias was corrected using a synthetic template baseline for primer optimization and computational correction. In the source study's methods: Reads were assigned to V, D and J genes according to IMGT and analyzed in immunoSEQ Analyzer, with only productive sequences retained. Clonality was computed as one minus Shannon entropy normalized by log2 of the number of productive unique sequences. For each patient and control, public and private clones were evaluated among the 100 most prevalent clones. Clones were defined as Susac-specific when absent from the healthy and MS cohorts, from 1,000 to 1,100 published viral clones and from other ImmuneACCESS disease sequences. TCRdb trimmed public reads at Q25 via fastp, called clones via MiXCR and kept in-frame beta chains. Records with the same CDR3 protein are collapsed into one entry carrying the most frequent genes and DNA. The V and J calls here are based on TCRdb, not the publication. The sample data list roughly 140,000 distinct CDR3 sequences, and 90% to 95% of these were observed just once. The top ten hold around 0.21% of the sample.

The CDR3, from cysteine to phenylalanine, totals 13 residues. CDR3 DNA only is kept here, 39 bases in frame from base 1. The V and J ends are trimmed by 4 bases and 6 bases, leaving 13 bases between them. Taken from the germline V gene, the CDR1 and CDR2 loops are SGHDN and FVKESK. Study-level results and caveats: The number of individuals in the TCR sequencing and HLA analysis was acknowledged as relatively small.

The specimen sequenced was CD8+ T cells from PBMCs. The chain is assembled from TRBV14 and TRBJ2-7, with no confident D gene call. The receptor's source is a human donor with multiple sclerosis. The DNA sequence follows: TGTGCCAGCAGCCCCTGGACGGTACGCGAGCAGTACTTC. Translated, this gives CASSPWTVREQYF.